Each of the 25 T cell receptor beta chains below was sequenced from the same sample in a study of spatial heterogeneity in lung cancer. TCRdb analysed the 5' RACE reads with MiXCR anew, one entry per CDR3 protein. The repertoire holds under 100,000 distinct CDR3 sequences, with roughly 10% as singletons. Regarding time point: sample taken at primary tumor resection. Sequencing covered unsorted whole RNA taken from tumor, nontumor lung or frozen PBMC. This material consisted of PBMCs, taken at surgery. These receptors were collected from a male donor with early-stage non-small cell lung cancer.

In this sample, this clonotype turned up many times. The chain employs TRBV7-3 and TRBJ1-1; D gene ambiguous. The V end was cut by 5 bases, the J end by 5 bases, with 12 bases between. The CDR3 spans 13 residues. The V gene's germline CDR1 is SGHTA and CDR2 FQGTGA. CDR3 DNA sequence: TGTGCCAGCAGCGACTCTCATGGGACTGAAGCTTTCTTT. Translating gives CASSDSHGTEAFF.

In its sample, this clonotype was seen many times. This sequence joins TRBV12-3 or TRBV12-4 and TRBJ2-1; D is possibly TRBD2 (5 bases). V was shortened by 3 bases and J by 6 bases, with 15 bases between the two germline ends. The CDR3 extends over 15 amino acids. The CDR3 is CASSLGAARGNEQFF. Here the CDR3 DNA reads TGTGCCAGCAGTTTGGGTGCCGCTCGGGGCAATGAGCAGTTCTTC.

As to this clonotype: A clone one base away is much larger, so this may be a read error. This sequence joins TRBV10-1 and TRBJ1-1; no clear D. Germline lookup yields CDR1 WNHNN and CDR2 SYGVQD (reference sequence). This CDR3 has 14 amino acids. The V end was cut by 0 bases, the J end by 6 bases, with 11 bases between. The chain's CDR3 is CASSESPGIAEAFF. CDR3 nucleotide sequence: TGCGCCAGCAGTGAGTCGCCGGGTATCGCTGAAGCTTTCTTT.

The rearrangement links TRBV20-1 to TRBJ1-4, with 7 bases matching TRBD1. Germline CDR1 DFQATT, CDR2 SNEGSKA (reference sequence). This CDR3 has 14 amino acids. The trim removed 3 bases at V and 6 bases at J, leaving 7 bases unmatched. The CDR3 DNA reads TGCAGTGCTAGGAGAAGGCAGGGGGATGAAAAACTGTTTTTT. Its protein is CSARRRQGDEKLFF.

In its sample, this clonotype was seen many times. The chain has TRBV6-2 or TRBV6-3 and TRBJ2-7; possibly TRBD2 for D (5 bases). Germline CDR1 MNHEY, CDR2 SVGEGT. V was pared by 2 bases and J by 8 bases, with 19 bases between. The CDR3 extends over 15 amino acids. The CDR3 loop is CASSYESGLPSKQYF. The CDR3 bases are TGTGCCAGCAGTTACGAGAGTGGGTTGCCTAGCAAGCAGTACTTC.

CDR3 region: CSSLGGGADTQYF. CDR3 sequence (DNA): TGCAGTTCCTTGGGAGGGGGAGCAGATACGCAGTATTTT. The rearrangement links TRBV20-1 to TRBJ2-3, with D maybe TRBD2 (7 bases). V was shortened by 8 bases and J by 4 bases, with 16 bases between the two germline ends. The germline V gene encodes CDR1 DFQATT and CDR2 SNEGSKA (reference sequence). The CDR3 runs 13 residues.

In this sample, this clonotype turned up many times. This CDR3 reads CASSPGQSRETQYF. As DNA, the CDR3 is TGTGCCAGCTCACCGGGACAGTCCAGAGAGACCCAGTACTTC. V usage is TRBV18 and J usage is TRBJ2-5, with 7 bases matching TRBD1. The V gene end was trimmed by 3 bases and the J gene end by 4 bases; junction bases not matched to a gene: 5. The CDR3 runs 14 residues. Germline CDR1 KGHSH, CDR2 LQKENI.

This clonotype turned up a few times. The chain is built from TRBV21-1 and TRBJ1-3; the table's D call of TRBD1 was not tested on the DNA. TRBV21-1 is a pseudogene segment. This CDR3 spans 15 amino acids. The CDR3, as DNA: TGTGCCAGCAGCAAAGCGCAAGGGGCTGGAAACACCATATATTTT. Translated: CASSKAQGAGNTIYF.

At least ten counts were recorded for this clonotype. In nucleotides, the CDR3 is TGCAGCGTCAACAACTATGGCTACACCTTC. Residues: CSVNNYGYTF. This chain joins TRBV29-1 and TRBJ1-2; D is uncertain. V was clipped by 6 bases and J by 2 bases, with 4 bases between them. The CDR3 runs to 10 residues. Germline-derived CDR1 and CDR2 are SQVTM and ANQGSEA.

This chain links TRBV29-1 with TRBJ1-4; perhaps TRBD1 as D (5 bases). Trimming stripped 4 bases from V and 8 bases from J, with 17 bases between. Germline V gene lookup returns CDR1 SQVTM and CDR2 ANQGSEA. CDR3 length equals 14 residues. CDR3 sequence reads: CSVGQGSSGEKLFF. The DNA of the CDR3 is TGCAGCGTTGGGCAGGGTAGCTCCGGAGAAAAACTGTTTTTT.

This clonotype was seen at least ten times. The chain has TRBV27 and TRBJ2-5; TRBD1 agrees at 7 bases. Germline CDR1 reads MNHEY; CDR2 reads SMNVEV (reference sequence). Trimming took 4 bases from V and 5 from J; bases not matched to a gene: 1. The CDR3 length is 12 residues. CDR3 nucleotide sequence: TGTGCCAGCAGTTACAGGGGCGAGACCCAGTACTTC. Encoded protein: CASSYRGETQYF.

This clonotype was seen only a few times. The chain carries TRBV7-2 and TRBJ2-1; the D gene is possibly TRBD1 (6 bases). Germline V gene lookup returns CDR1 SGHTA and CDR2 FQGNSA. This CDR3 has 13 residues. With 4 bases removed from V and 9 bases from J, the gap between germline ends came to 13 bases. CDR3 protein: CASSSDRRGEQFF. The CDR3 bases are TGTGCCAGCAGCTCCGACAGGAGAGGTGAGCAGTTCTTC.

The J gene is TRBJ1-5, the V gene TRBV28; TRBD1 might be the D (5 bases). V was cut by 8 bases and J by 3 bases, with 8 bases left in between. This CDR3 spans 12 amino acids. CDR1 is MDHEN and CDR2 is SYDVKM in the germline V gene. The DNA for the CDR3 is TGTGCCAGCCGGGACTCCAATCAGCCCCAGCATTTT. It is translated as CASRDSNQPQHF.

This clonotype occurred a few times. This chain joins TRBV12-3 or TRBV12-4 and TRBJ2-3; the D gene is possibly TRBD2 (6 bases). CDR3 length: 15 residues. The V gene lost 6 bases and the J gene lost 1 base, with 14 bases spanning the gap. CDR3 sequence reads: CASSPRDFRTDTQYF. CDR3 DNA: TGTGCCAGCAGCCCCCGGGACTTCCGCACAGATACGCAGTATTTT.

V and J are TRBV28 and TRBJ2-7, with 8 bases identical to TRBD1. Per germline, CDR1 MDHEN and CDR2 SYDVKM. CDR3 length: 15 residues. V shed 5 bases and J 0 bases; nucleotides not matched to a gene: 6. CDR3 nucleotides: TGTGCCAGCAGTGGGGACAGGCCACTCTCCTACGAGCAGTACTTC. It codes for CASSGDRPLSYEQYF.

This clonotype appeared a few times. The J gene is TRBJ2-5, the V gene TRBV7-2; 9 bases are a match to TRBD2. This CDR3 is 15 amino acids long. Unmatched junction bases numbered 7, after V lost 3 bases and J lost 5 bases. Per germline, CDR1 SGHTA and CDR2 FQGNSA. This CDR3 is CASSFRRGGPETQYF. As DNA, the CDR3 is TGTGCCAGCAGCTTTAGGCGGGGGGGCCCCGAGACCCAGTACTTC.

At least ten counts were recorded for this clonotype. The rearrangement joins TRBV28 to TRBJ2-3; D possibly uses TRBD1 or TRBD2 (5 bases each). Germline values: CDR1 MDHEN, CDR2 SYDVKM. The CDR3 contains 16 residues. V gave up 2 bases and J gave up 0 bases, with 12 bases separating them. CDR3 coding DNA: TGTGCCAGCAGTTTACAGGGAGAGGGGAGCACAGATACGCAGTATTTT. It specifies CASSLQGEGSTDTQYF.

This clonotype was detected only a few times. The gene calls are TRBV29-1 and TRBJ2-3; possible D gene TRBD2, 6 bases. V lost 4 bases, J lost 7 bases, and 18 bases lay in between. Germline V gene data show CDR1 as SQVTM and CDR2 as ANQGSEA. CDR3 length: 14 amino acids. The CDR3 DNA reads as TGCAGCGTTGTAGAGACTAGAAGTGGTAATACGCAGTATTTT. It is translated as CSVVETRSGNTQYF.

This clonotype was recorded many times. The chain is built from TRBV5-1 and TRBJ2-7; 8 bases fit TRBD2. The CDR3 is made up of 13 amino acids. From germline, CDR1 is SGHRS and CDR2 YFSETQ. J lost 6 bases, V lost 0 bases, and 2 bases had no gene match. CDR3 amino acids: CASSLAGGPEQYF. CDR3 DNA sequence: TGCGCCAGCAGCTTGGCGGGAGGGCCCGAGCAGTACTTC.

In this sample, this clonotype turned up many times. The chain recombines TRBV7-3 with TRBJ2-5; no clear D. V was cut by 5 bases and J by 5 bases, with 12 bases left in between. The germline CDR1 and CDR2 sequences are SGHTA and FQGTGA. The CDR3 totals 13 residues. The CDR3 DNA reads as TGTGCCAGCAGCAGGATCATAGGGGAGACCCAGTACTTC. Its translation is CASSRIIGETQYF.

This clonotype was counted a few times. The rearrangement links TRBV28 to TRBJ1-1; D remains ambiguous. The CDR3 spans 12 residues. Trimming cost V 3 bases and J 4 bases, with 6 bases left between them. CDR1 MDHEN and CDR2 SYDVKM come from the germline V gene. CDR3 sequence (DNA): TGTGCCAGCAGTTTCAGGATCACTGAAGCTTTCTTT. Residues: CASSFRITEAFF.

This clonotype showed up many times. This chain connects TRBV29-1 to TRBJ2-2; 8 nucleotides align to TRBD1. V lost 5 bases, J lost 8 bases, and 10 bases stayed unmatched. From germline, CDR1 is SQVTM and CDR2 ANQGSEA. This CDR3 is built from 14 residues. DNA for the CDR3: TGCAGCGTTAAACGGACAGGGTTGTTGGGGGAGCTGTTTTTT. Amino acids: CSVKRTGLLGELFF.

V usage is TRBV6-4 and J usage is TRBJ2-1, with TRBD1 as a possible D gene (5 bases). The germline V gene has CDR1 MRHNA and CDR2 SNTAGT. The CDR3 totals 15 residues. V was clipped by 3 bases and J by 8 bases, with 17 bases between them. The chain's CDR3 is CASSDFRASIDEQFF. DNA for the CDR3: TGTGCCAGCAGTGATTTCAGGGCGAGTATCGATGAGCAGTTCTTC.

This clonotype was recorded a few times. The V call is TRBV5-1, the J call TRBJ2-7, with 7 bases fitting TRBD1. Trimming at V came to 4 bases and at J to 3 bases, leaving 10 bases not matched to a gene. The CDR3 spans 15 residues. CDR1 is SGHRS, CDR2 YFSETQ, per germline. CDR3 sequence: CASSAPTGSYYEQYF. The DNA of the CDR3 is TGCGCCAGCAGCGCCCCGACAGGGTCATACTACGAGCAGTACTTC. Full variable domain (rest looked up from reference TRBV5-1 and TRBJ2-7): KAGVTQTPRYLIKTRGQQVTLSCSPISGHRSVSWYQQTPGQGLQFLFEYFSETQRNKGNFPGRFSGRQFSNSRSEMNVSTLELGDSALYLCASSAPTGSYYEQYFGPGTRLTVT.

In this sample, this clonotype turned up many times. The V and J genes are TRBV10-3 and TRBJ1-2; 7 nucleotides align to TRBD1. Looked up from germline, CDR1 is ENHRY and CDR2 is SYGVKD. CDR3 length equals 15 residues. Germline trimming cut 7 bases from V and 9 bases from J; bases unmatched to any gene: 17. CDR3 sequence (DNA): TGTGCCATCACTACCGACAGGGCCTTGACTCGGAGCTACACCTTC. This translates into CAITTDRALTRSYTF.